These T cell receptor beta chains were read from a single sample in a study of control samples from healthy donors and cancer patients. The protocol was immunoSEQ multiplex PCR, while the TCRdb copy is restricted to in-frame clones and leaves out a portion. The sample has 150,000 or so clones, just under 95% seen once. The material sequenced was blood. These TCRs come from a woman aged 40 to 50 in good health. CDR3s include the opening cysteine and the closing phenylalanine or tryptophan. Fields, in order: V gene, clone size, D gene, J gene, CDR3 protein, CDR3 DNA. D genes are given only for firm matches. Clone size appears in some rows only: once, few, many, or a class for an expanded clone.

v_gene: TRBV6-4
abundance: -
d_gene: -
j_gene: TRBJ1-2
CDR3aa: CASSAGNYGYTF
CDR3nt: TGTGCCAGCAGTGCTGGGAACTATGGCTACACCTTC

v_gene: TRBV7-9
abundance: -
d_gene: TRBD2
j_gene: TRBJ2-1
CDR3aa: CASSSPGLANERFF
CDR3nt: TGTGCCAGCAGCTCCCCGGGACTAGCAAATGAGCGGTTCTTC

v_gene: TRBV19
abundance: -
d_gene: TRBD1
j_gene: TRBJ1-1
CDR3aa: CASRPRDRETEAFF
CDR3nt: TGTGCCAGTAGACCCCGGGACAGGGAAACTGAAGCTTTCTTT

v_gene: TRBV4-3
abundance: -
d_gene: -
j_gene: TRBJ2-7
CDR3aa: CASSQESGRVDEQYF
CDR3nt: TGCGCCAGCAGCCAAGAGAGCGGCAGGGTGGACGAGCAGTACTTC

v_gene: TRBV7-2
abundance: -
d_gene: -
j_gene: TRBJ1-6
CDR3aa: CASSLDYNSPLHF
CDR3nt: TGTGCCAGCAGCTTAGACTATAATTCACCCCTCCACTTT

v_gene: TRBV4-3
abundance: once
d_gene: TRBD1
j_gene: TRBJ2-1
CDR3aa: CASSQERDRAYNEQFF
CDR3nt: TGCGCCAGCAGCCAAGAAAGGGACAGGGCATACAATGAGCAGTTCTTC

v_gene: TRBV13
abundance: -
d_gene: -
j_gene: TRBJ2-6
CDR3aa: CASSLGAGSGANVLTF
CDR3nt: TGTGCCAGCAGCTTAGGTGCAGGCTCTGGGGCCAACGTCCTGACTTTC

v_gene: TRBV9
abundance: -
d_gene: TRBD2
j_gene: TRBJ2-5
CDR3aa: CASSGTGGYQETQYF
CDR3nt: TGTGCCAGCAGCGGCACGGGGGGGTACCAAGAGACCCAGTACTTC

v_gene: TRBV9
abundance: once
d_gene: -
j_gene: TRBJ1-2
CDR3aa: CASSPGGVAGYTF
CDR3nt: TGTGCCAGCAGCCCCGGGGGGGTAGCTGGCTACACCTTC

v_gene: TRBV6-2/TRBV6-3
abundance: once
d_gene: TRBD1
j_gene: TRBJ2-7
CDR3aa: CASSPHRGTGSSYEQYF
CDR3nt: TGTGCCAGCAGCCCCCACCGCGGGACAGGAAGCTCCTACGAGCAGTACTTC

v_gene: TRBV19
abundance: -
d_gene: -
j_gene: TRBJ2-2
CDR3aa: CASRPTSGELFF
CDR3nt: TGTGCCAGTAGACCTACAAGCGGGGAGCTGTTTTTT

v_gene: TRBV5-1
abundance: -
d_gene: -
j_gene: TRBJ2-3
CDR3aa: CASSFRDSGADTQYF
CDR3nt: TGCGCCAGCAGCTTCCGGGACTCAGGGGCCGATACGCAGTATTTT

v_gene: TRBV2
abundance: -
d_gene: -
j_gene: TRBJ1-3
CDR3aa: CASSDLGLAGNTIYF
CDR3nt: TGTGCCAGCAGTGATCTCGGGTTGGCTGGAAACACCATATATTTT

v_gene: TRBV10-1
abundance: -
d_gene: -
j_gene: TRBJ1-4
CDR3aa: CASSESGGVGEKLFF
CDR3nt: TGCGCCAGCAGTGAGTCGGGAGGGGTTGGTGAAAAACTGTTTTTT

v_gene: TRBV2
abundance: -
d_gene: -
j_gene: TRBJ1-2
CDR3aa: CASSPRWNPNYGYTF
CDR3nt: TGTGCCAGCAGCCCGCGGTGGAATCCTAACTATGGCTACACCTTC

v_gene: TRBV5-6
abundance: once
d_gene: -
j_gene: TRBJ2-5
CDR3aa: CASSLRETQYF
CDR3nt: TGTGCCAGCAGCTTGCGGGAGACCCAGTACTTC

v_gene: TRBV19
abundance: -
d_gene: TRBD1
j_gene: TRBJ1-2
CDR3aa: CASSIEENRGRYHYGYTF
CDR3nt: TGTGCCAGTAGTATAGAAGAAAACAGGGGGCGCTACCATTATGGCTACACCTTC

v_gene: TRBV5-1
abundance: -
d_gene: -
j_gene: TRBJ2-1
CDR3aa: CASKLGREASYNEQFF
CDR3nt: TGCGCCAGCAAGCTCGGCCGGGAAGCGAGCTACAATGAGCAGTTCTTC

v_gene: TRBV7-9
abundance: -
d_gene: -
j_gene: TRBJ1-3
CDR3aa: CASSLGFTDGNTIYF
CDR3nt: TGTGCCAGCAGCTTGGGCTTTACAGATGGAAACACCATATATTTT

v_gene: TRBV7-9
abundance: once
d_gene: -
j_gene: TRBJ1-1
CDR3aa: CASSLSRVVAFF
CDR3nt: TGTGCCAGCAGCTTGTCCAGGGTGGTAGCTTTCTTT

v_gene: TRBV11-2
abundance: -
d_gene: -
j_gene: TRBJ1-6
CDR3aa: CASSARDSYSPLHF
CDR3nt: TGTGCCAGCAGCGCACGGGACTCCTATTCACCCCTCCACTTT

v_gene: TRBV4-3
abundance: -
d_gene: -
j_gene: TRBJ1-5
CDR3aa: CASSQMTSDQPQHF
CDR3nt: TGCGCCAGCAGCCAAATGACGTCGGATCAGCCCCAGCATTTT

v_gene: TRBV19
abundance: -
d_gene: TRBD1
j_gene: TRBJ1-3
CDR3aa: CASRGQGWNTIYF
CDR3nt: TGTGCCAGTAGAGGACAGGGATGGAACACCATATATTTT

v_gene: TRBV6-1
abundance: -
d_gene: TRBD1
j_gene: TRBJ1-2
CDR3aa: CASSENQGALSYTF
CDR3nt: TGTGCCAGCAGTGAAAACCAGGGGGCTCTTAGCTACACCTTC

v_gene: TRBV5-1
abundance: -
d_gene: -
j_gene: TRBJ2-3
CDR3aa: CASSLQATTDTQYF
CDR3nt: TGCGCCAGCAGCTTACAGGCCACCACAGATACGCAGTATTTT

v_gene: TRBV29-1
abundance: -
d_gene: -
j_gene: TRBJ2-5
CDR3aa: CSGSSVRETQYF
CDR3nt: TGCAGCGGTTCCTCCGTCCGGGAGACCCAGTACTTC

v_gene: TRBV4-3
abundance: -
d_gene: TRBD1
j_gene: TRBJ2-2
CDR3aa: CASSRQGPNTGELFF
CDR3nt: TGCGCCAGCAGCAGACAGGGACCGAACACCGGGGAGCTGTTTTTT

v_gene: TRBV12-5
abundance: -
d_gene: -
j_gene: TRBJ1-1
CDR3aa: CASGLGLTEAFF
CDR3nt: TGTGCTAGTGGTTTGGGACTCACTGAAGCTTTCTTT

v_gene: TRBV7-9
abundance: -
d_gene: TRBD1
j_gene: TRBJ1-1
CDR3aa: CASSLVTRGRTEAFF
CDR3nt: TGTGCCAGCAGCTTAGTAACCAGGGGGCGGACTGAAGCTTTCTTT

v_gene: TRBV6-6
abundance: -
d_gene: TRBD1
j_gene: TRBJ2-5
CDR3aa: CASTPGQGRETQYF
CDR3nt: TGTGCCAGCACCCCGGGACAGGGTCGAGAGACCCAGTACTTC

v_gene: TRBV4-3
abundance: -
d_gene: -
j_gene: TRBJ2-3
CDR3aa: CASSQVVGSGTDTQYF
CDR3nt: TGCGCCAGCAGCCAAGTTGTGGGCAGTGGCACAGATACGCAGTATTTT

v_gene: TRBV6-4
abundance: once
d_gene: -
j_gene: TRBJ1-1
CDR3aa: CASSDSDKNTEAFF
CDR3nt: TGTGCCAGCAGTGACTCCGATAAGAACACTGAAGCTTTCTTT

v_gene: TRBV10-3
abundance: -
d_gene: TRBD1
j_gene: TRBJ2-7
CDR3aa: CATGTGGYSEQYF
CDR3nt: TGTGCCACCGGGACAGGGGGATATTCCGAGCAGTACTTC

v_gene: TRBV9
abundance: -
d_gene: -
j_gene: TRBJ2-5
CDR3aa: CASSGKTVQETQYF
CDR3nt: TGTGCCAGCAGCGGGAAGACAGTCCAAGAGACCCAGTACTTC

v_gene: TRBV12-5
abundance: -
d_gene: TRBD1
j_gene: TRBJ1-2
CDR3aa: CASGLVPRTGDGYTF
CDR3nt: TGTGCTAGTGGTTTGGTACCGAGGACAGGAGATGGCTACACCTTC

v_gene: TRBV6-1
abundance: -
d_gene: -
j_gene: TRBJ2-1
CDR3aa: CASSDRDNEQFF
CDR3nt: TGTGCCAGCAGTGATCGCGACAATGAGCAGTTCTTC

v_gene: TRBV7-2
abundance: -
d_gene: -
j_gene: TRBJ1-6
CDR3aa: CASSLAQGFTPLHF
CDR3nt: TGTGCCAGCAGCTTAGCACAGGGTTTTACACCCCTCCACTTT

v_gene: TRBV7-3
abundance: -
d_gene: TRBD1
j_gene: TRBJ1-1
CDR3aa: CASSGTGGNTEAFF
CDR3nt: TGTGCCAGCAGCGGTACAGGGGGCAACACTGAAGCTTTCTTT

v_gene: TRBV5-5
abundance: -
d_gene: -
j_gene: TRBJ1-1
CDR3aa: CASSFQGNTEAFF
CDR3nt: TGTGCCAGCAGCTTTCAAGGGAACACTGAAGCTTTCTTT

v_gene: TRBV12-3/TRBV12-4
abundance: -
d_gene: TRBD1
j_gene: TRBJ1-5
CDR3aa: CASGQGLNQPQHF
CDR3nt: TGTGCCAGCGGACAGGGGCTCAATCAGCCCCAGCATTTT